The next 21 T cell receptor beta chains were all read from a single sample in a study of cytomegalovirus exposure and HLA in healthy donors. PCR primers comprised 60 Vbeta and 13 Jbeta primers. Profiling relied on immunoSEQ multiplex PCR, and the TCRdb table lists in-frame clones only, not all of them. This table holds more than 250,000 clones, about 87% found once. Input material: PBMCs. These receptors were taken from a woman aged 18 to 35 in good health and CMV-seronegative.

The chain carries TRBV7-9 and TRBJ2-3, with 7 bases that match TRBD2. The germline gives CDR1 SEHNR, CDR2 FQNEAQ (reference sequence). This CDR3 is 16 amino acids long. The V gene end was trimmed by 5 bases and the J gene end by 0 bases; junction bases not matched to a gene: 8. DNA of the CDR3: TGTGCCAGCAGCCCAAGGCGGGGGACTAGCACAGATACGCAGTATTTT. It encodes CASSPRRGTSTDTQYF.

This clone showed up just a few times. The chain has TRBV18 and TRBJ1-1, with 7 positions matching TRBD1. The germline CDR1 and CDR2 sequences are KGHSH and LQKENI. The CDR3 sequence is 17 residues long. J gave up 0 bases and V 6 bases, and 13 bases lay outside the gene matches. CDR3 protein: CASSPRQGGGMNTEAFF. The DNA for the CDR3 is TGTGCCAGCTCCCCCAGACAGGGTGGGGGGATGAACACTGAAGCTTTCTTT. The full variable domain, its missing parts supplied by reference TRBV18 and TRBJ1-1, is NAGVMQNPRHLVRRRGQEARLRCSPMKGHSHVYWYRQLPEEGLKFMVYLQKENIIDESGMPKERFSAEFPKEGPSILRIQQVVRGDSAAYFCASSPRQGGGMNTEAFFGQGTRLTVV.

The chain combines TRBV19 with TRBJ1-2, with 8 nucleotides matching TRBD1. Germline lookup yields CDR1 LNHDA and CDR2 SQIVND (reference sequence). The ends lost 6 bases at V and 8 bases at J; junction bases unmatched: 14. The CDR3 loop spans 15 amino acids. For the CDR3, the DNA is TGTGCCAGTAGGGCCAGTTCAGGGGGCGCGGGAGGCTACACCTTC. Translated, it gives CASRASSGGAGGYTF.

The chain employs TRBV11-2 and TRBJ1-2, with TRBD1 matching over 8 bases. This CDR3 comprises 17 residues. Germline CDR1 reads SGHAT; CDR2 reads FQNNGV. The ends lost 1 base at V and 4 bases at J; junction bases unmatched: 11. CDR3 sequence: CASSLAPGGPAGYGYTF. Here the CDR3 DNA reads TGTGCCAGCAGCTTAGCTCCAGGGGGCCCGGCAGGCTATGGCTACACCTTC.

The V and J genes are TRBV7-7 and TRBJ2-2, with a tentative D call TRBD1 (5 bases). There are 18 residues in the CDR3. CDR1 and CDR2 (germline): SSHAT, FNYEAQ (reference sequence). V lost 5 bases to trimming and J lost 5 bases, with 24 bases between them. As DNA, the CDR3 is TGTGCCAGCAGCACCAACCCCGTAGGGGCCGATAGGACCGGGGAGCTGTTTTTT. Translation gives CASSTNPVGADRTGELFF.

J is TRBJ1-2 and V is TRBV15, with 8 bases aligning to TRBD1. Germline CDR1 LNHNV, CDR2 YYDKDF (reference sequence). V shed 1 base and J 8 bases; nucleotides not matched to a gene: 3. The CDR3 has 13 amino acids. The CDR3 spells CATSRAGGGGYTF. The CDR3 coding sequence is TGTGCCACCAGCAGAGCAGGGGGCGGGGGCTACACCTTC.

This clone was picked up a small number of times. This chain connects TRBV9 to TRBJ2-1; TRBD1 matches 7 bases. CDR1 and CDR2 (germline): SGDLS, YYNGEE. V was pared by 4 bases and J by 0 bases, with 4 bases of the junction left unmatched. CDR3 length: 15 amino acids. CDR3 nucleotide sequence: TGTGCCAGCAGCACTGGGACAGTCTCCTACAATGAGCAGTTCTTC. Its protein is CASSTGTVSYNEQFF.

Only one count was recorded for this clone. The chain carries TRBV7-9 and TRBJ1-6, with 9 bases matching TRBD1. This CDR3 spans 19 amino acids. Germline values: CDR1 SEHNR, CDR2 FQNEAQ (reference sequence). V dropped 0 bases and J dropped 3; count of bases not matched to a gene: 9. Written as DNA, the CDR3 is TGTGCCAGCAGCTTAGCCCCCCCGGGACAGGGACTCTATAATTCACCCCTCCACTTT. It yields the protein CASSLAPPGQGLYNSPLHF.

CDR3 protein: CASSQEVAQYGYTF. Here the CDR3 DNA reads TGCGCCAGCAGCCAAGAAGTAGCCCAATATGGCTACACCTTC. This chain connects TRBV4-1 to TRBJ1-2; no clear D. The CDR3 contains 14 residues. The ends were cut back, 0 bases at V and 5 bases at J, with 10 bases in the middle. Germline values: CDR1 MGHRA, CDR2 YSYEKL.

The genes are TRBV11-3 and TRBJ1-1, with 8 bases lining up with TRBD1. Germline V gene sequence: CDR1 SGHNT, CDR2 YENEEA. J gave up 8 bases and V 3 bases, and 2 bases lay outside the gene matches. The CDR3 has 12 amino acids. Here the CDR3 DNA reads TGTGCCAGCAGCTTGGACAGGGTGGAAGCTTTCTTT. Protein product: CASSLDRVEAFF. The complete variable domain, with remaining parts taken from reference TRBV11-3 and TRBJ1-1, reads EAGVVQSPRYKIIEKKQPVAFWCNPISGHNTLYWYLQNLGQGPELLIRYENEEAVDDSQLPKDRFSAERLKGVDSTLKIQPAELGDSAVYLCASSLDRVEAFFGQGTRLTVV.

For the CDR3, the DNA is TGTGCCAGCAGTTACTTTTCTAACGGGTCTGATTCACCCCTCCACTTT. As protein: CASSYFSNGSDSPLHF. The rearrangement links TRBV6-6 to TRBJ1-6, with unresolved D. V lost 1 base and J lost 8, with 15 bases in between. This CDR3 region has 16 residues. CDR1 and CDR2 from the germline V gene are MNHNY and SVGAGI (reference sequence).

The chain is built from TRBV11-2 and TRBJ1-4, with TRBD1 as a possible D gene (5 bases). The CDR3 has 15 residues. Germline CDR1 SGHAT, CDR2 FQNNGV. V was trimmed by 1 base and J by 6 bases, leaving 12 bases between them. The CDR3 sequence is CASSLVGRADEKLFF. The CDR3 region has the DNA TGTGCCAGCAGCTTAGTGGGCAGGGCGGATGAAAAACTGTTTTTT.

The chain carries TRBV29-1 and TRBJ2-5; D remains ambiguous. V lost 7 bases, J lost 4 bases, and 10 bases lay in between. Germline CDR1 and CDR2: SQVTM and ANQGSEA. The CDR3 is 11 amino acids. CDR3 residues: CSARPGETQYF. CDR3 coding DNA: TGCAGCGCTCGCCCGGGAGAGACCCAGTACTTC.

CDR3 loop: CAISESRGSAYEQYF. CDR3 coding DNA: TGTGCCATCAGTGAGTCCAGAGGATCCGCCTACGAGCAGTACTTC. V usage is TRBV10-3 and J usage is TRBJ2-7; D uncertain. CDR1 ENHRY and CDR2 SYGVKD come from the germline V gene. The V end was cut by 0 bases, the J end by 2 bases, with 11 bases between. This CDR3 is built from 15 residues.

The CDR3 region has the DNA TGTGCCAGCAGTCTGGAGGCCTGGGAGACCCAGTACTTC. It encodes CASSLEAWETQYF. This chain links TRBV6-5 with TRBJ2-5; possible D gene TRBD2, 5 bases. The CDR3 spans 13 residues. CDR1 and CDR2 (germline): MNHEY, SVGAGI. Trimming cost V 5 bases and J 5 bases, with 12 bases left between them.

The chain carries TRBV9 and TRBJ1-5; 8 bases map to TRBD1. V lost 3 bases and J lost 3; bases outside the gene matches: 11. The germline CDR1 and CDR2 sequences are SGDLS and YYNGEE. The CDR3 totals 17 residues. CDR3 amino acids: CASSGGGTGDLNQPQHF. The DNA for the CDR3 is TGTGCCAGCAGCGGAGGAGGGACAGGCGACCTCAATCAGCCCCAGCATTTT. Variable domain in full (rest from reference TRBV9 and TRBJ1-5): DSGVTQTPKHLITATGQRVTLRCSPRSGDLSVYWYQQSLDQGLQFLIQYYNGEERAKGNILERFSAQQFPDLHSELNLSSLELGDSALYFCASSGGGTGDLNQPQHFGDGTRLSIL.

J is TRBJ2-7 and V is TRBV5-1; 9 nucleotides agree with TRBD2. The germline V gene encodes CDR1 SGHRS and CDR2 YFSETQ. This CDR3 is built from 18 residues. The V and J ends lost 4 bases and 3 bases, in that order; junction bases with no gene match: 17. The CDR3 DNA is TGCGCCAGCAGCCGGCGGACAGCAGTAGCGGGGGCGGACTACGAGCAGTACTTC. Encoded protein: CASSRRTAVAGADYEQYF.

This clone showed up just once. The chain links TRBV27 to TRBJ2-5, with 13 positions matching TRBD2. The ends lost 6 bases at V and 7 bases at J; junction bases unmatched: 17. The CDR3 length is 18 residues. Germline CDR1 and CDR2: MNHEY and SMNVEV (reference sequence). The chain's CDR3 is CASSSLREWTSGGGTQYF. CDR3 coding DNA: TGTGCCAGCAGCTCCCTGAGAGAATGGACTAGCGGGGGTGGGACCCAGTACTTC.

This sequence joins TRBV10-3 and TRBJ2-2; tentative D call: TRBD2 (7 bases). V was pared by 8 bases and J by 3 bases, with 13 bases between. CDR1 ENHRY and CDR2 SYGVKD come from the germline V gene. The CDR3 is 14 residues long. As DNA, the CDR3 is TGTGCCATCCGGCGGGGGCGGGACACCGGGGAGCTGTTTTTT. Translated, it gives CAIRRGRDTGELFF.

This CDR3 is CASSYRGGVISTEAFF. CDR3 DNA: TGTGCCAGCAGTTACAGGGGGGGAGTGATAAGCACTGAAGCTTTCTTT. The chain combines TRBV6-6 with TRBJ1-1; possibly TRBD1 for D (6 bases). Deletions cut 2 bases from V and 4 bases from J, with 17 bases between. Germline lookup yields CDR1 MNHNY and CDR2 SVGAGI (reference sequence). The length of the CDR3 is 16 residues.

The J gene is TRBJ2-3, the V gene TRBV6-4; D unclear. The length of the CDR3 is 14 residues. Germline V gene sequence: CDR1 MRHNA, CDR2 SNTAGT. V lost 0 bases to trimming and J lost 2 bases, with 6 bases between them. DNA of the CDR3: TGTGCCAGCAGTGACTCGGCAGACACAGATACGCAGTATTTT. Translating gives CASSDSADTDTQYF.